These T cell receptor beta chains were read from a single sample in a study of cytomegalovirus exposure and HLA in healthy donors. The protocol was immunoSEQ multiplex PCR, while the TCRdb copy is restricted to in-frame clones and leaves out a portion. The repertoire holds roughly 130,000 clones, about three quarters seen once, with 0.95% to 1.1% in the top ten. Sequences were obtained from PBMCs. These receptors were obtained from a human donor in good health. CDR3s include the opening cysteine and the closing phenylalanine or tryptophan. The D gene is left open where the match is weak. A clone size is listed for some rows: how often the clone was seen (once, few, many), or a class if it is expanded.

clone_size,v_call,j_call,d_call,cdr3_nt,cdr3_aa
.,TRBV19,TRBJ1-5,TRBD1,TGTGCCAGTAGTCGCAACCCGTTCGACAGGGTTCGACAGCCCCAGCATTTT,CASSRNPFDRVRQPQHF
.,TRBV2,TRBJ2-3,TRBD2,TGTGCCAGCAGGCCTGGTGGGCGGGGGTTCACAGATACGCAGTATTTT,CASRPGGRGFTDTQYF
many,TRBV6-4,TRBJ2-3,TRBD2,TGTGCCAGCAGTGACACTAGCGGGGGGGCAGATACGCAGTATTTT,CASSDTSGGADTQYF
medium-sized,TRBV9,TRBJ2-3,.,TGTGCCAGCAGCCCCACACTAGGTTTGGGGACAGATACGCAGTATTTT,CASSPTLGLGTDTQYF
.,TRBV10-3,TRBJ2-5,TRBD2,TGTGCCATCAGTGAGTTTCCAGCGGGGGATCCTGGGGAGACCCAGTACTTC,CAISEFPAGDPGETQYF
.,TRBV5-1,TRBJ2-7,TRBD1,TGCGCCAGCAGCTTTCAACCGGGACAGGGGGCTTACGAGCAGTACTTC,CASSFQPGQGAYEQYF
.,TRBV7-8,TRBJ2-1,TRBD2,TGTGCCAGCAGCCCGCGAGCAACTAGCGGGGCACACAATGAGCAGTTCTTC,CASSPRATSGAHNEQFF
.,TRBV6-6,TRBJ2-3,TRBD2,TGTGCCAGCAGTCTAGACCGGGGGGAAGGGGATACGCAGTATTTT,CASSLDRGEGDTQYF
few,TRBV14,TRBJ2-3,TRBD2,TGTGCCAGCAGCCCCCGTCTAGGACTAGCGGGTACCACAGATACGCAGTATTTT,CASSPRLGLAGTTDTQYF
.,TRBV25-1,TRBJ1-2,TRBD1,TGTGCCAGCAGCACCAACCGGGACAGGCGAGGCTACACCTTC,CASSTNRDRRGYTF
.,TRBV27,TRBJ2-7,.,TGTGCCGGGGGCCTCGGACCCCCTAGCCTATACGAGCAGTACTTC,CAGGLGPPSLYEQYF
.,TRBV18,TRBJ2-7,.,TGTGCCAGCTCCCAAAGGGGGGGGTATCAACTCTCCTACGAGCAGTACTTC,CASSQRGGYQLSYEQYF
.,TRBV6-5,TRBJ1-2,TRBD1,TGTGCCAGCAAAAGGACAGGGACGAATGGCTACACCTTC,CASKRTGTNGYTF
few,TRBV4-1,TRBJ2-7,TRBD2,TGCGCCAGCAGCCAAGGGTTAGCGGGGATAAGTGAGCAGTACTTC,CASSQGLAGISEQYF
few,TRBV5-4,TRBJ1-1,.,TGTGCCAGCCAAATACAGGGTCGTCAAGCTTTCTTT,CASQIQGRQAFF
.,TRBV5-4,TRBJ1-3,.,TGTGCCAGCAGCTTAGGCCGGGGGTTCTCTGGAAACACCATATATTTT,CASSLGRGFSGNTIYF